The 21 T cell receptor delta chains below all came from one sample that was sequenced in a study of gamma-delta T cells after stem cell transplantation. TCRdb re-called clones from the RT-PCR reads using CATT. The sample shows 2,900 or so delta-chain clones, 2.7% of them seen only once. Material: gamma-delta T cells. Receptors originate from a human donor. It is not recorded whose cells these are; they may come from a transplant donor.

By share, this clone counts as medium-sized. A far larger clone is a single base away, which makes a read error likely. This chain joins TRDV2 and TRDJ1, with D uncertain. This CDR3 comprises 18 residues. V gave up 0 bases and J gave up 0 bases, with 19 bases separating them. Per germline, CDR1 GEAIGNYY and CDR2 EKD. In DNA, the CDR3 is TGTGCCTGTGACACCTTGTCCGGTCCCTCTGCATACACCGATAAACTCATCTTT. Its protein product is CACDTLSGPSAYTDKLIF.

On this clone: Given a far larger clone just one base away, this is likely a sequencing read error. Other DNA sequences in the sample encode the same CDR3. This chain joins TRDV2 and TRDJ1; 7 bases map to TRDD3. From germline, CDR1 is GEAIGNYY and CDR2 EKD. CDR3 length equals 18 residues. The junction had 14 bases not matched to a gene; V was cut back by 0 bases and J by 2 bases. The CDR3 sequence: CACDTLAPGGYGTDKLIF. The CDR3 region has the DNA TGTGCCTGTGACACCCTAGCCCCTGGAGGATACGGGACCGATAAACTCATCTTT.

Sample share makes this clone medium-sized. The CDR3, as DNA: TGTGCCTGTGACACCCCATTCCTATCTCCGGGGGATAAAAGGACCGATAAACTCATCTTT. Protein sequence: CACDTPFLSPGDKRTDKLIF. This sequence joins TRDV2 and TRDJ1, with 8 bases lining up with TRDD3. V lost 0 bases, J lost 2 bases, and 19 bases stayed unmatched. Germline-derived CDR1 and CDR2 are GEAIGNYY and EKD. The CDR3 extends over 20 amino acids.

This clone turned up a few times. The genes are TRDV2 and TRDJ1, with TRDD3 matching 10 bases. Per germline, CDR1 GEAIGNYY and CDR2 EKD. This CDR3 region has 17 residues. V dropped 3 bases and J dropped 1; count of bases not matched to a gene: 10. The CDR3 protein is CACDAVRTGGSTDKLIF. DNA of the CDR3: TGTGCCTGTGACGCGGTCCGTACTGGGGGATCCACCGATAAACTCATCTTT.

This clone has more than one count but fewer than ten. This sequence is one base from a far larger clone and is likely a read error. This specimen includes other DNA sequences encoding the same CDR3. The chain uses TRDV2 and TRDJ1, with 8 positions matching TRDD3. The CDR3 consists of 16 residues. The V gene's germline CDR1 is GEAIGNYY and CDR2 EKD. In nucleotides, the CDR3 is TGTGCCTGTGATTTACTGGGGGCTCAGTACACCGATAAACTTATCTTT. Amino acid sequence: CACDLLGAQYTDKLIF.

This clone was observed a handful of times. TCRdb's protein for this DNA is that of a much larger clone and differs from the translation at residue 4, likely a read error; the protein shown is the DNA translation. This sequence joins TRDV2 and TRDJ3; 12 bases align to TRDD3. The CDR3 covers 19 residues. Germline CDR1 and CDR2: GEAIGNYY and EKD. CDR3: CACNTILGDTSWDTRQMFF. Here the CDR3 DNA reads TGTGCCTGTAACACAATACTGGGGGATACCTCCTGGGACACCCGACAGATGTTTTTC.

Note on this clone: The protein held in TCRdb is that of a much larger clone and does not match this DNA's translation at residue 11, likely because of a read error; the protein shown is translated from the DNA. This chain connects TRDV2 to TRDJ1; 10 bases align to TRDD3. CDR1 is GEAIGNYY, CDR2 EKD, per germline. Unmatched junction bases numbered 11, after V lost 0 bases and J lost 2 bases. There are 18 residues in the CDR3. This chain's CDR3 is CACDTVDGGYTGTDKLIF. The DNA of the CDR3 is TGTGCCTGTGACACCGTTGATGGGGGATACACAGGGACCGATAAACTCATCTTT.

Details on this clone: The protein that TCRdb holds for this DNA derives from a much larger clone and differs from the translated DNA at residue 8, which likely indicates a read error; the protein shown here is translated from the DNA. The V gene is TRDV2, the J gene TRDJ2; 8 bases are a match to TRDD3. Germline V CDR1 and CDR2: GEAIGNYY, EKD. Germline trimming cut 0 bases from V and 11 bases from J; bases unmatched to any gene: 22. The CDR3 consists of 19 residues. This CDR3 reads CACDTVPKRGPGIPSQLFF. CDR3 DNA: TGTGCCTGTGACACCGTTCCTAAGAGGGGCCCGGGGATACCCAGCCAACTCTTCTTT.

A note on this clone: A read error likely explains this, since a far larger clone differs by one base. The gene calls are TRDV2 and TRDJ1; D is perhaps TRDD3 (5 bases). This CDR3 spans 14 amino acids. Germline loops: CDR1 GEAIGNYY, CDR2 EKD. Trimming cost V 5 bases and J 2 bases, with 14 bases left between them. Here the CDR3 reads CACGELLGTDKLIF. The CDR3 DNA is TGTGCCTGTGGCGAACTTCTGGGTACCGATAAACTCATCTTT.

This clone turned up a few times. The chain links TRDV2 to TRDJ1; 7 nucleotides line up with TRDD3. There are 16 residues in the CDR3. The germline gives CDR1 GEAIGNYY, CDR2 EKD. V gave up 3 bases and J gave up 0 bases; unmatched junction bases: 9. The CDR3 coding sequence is TGTGCCTGTGACCCGATACTGGGGTCCAACACCGATAAACTCATCTTT. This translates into CACDPILGSNTDKLIF.

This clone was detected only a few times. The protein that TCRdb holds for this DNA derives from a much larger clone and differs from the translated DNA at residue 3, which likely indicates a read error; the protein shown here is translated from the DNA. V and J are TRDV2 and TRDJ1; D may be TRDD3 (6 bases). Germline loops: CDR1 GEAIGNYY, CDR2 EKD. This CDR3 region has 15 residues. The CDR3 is CARDTLGTHTDKLIF. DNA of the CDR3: TGTGCCCGTGACACCCTGGGGACCCACACCGATAAACTCATCTTT.

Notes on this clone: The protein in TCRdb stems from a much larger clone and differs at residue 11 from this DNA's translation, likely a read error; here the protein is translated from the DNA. CDR3 in DNA: TGTGCCTGTGACACCCTACTGGGTCCTTCCAGCACCGATAAACTCATCTTT. Translation: CACDTLLGPSSTDKLIF. The chain carries TRDV2 and TRDJ1; either TRDD2 or TRDD3 may supply D (6 bases each). Germline CDR1 and CDR2: GEAIGNYY and EKD. This CDR3 has 17 residues. The V and J ends lost 0 bases and 1 base respectively, with 17 bases between them.

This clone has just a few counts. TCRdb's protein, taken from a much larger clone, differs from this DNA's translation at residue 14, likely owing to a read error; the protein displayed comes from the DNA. The CDR3 loop reads CACDAVRTGGYGWTDKLIF. DNA of the CDR3: TGTGCCTGTGACGCGGTCCGTACTGGGGGATACGGTTGGACCGATAAACTCATCTTT. The chain joins TRDV2 to TRDJ1; 13 bases are a match to TRDD3. Germline V gene data show CDR1 as GEAIGNYY and CDR2 as EKD. J lost 2 bases, V lost 3 bases, and 14 bases had no gene match. This CDR3 is built from 19 residues.

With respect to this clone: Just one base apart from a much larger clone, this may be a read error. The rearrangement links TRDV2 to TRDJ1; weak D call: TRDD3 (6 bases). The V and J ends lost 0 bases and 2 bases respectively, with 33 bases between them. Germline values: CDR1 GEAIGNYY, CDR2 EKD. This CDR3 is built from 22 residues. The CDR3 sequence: CACDTVRIPQRPGGGSTDKLIF. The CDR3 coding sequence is TGTGCCTGTGACACCGTTAGGATTCCTCAACGACCCGGGGGAGGTTCGACCGATAAACTCATCTTT.

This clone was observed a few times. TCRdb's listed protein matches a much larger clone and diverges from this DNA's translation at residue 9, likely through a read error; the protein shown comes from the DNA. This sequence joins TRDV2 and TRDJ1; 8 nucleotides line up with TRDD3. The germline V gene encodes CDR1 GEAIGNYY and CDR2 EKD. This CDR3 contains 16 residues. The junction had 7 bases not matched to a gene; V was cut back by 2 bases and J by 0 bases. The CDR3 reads CACDKLGDANTDKLIF. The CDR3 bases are TGTGCCTGTGACAAGTTGGGGGATGCGAACACCGATAAACTCATCTTT.

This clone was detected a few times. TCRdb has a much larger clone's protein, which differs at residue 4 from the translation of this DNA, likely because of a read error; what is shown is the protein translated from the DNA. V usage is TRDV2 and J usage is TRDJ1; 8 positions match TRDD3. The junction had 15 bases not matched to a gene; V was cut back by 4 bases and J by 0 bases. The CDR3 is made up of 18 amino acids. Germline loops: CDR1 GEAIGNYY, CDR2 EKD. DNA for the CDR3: TGTGCCTGTGAGCCTCTTATTACTGGGGGGCAACACACCGATAAACTCATCTTT. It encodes CACEPLITGGQHTDKLIF.

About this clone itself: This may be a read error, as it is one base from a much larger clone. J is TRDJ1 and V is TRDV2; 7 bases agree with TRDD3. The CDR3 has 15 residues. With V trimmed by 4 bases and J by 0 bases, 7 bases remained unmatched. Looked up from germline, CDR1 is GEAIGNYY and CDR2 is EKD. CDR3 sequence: CACELLGINTDKLIF. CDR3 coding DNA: TGTGCCTGTGAACTGCTGGGGATAAACACCGATAAACTCATCTTT.

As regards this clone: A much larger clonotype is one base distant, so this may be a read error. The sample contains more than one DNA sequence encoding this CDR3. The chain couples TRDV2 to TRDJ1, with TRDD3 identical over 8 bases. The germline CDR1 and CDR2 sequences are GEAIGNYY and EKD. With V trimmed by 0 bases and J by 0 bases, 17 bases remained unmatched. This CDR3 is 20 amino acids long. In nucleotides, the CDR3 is TGTGCCTGTGACACCGTAACTACCGGGGGGATATCGGTTTACACCGATAAACTCATCTTT. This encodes CACDTVTTGGISVYTDKLIF.

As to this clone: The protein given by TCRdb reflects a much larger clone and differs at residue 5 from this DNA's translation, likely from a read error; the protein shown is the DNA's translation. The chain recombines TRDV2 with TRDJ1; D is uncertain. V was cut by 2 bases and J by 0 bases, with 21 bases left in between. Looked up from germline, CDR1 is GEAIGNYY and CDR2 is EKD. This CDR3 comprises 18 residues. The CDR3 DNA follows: TGTGCCTGTGACATTGCCGCCCGAACCCTCGCAAACACCGATAAACTCATCTTT. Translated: CACDIAARTLANTDKLIF.

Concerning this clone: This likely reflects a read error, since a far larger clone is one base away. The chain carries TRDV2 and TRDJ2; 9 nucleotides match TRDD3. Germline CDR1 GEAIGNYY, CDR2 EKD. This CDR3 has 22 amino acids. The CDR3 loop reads CAYDPVRGDTRQKQALTAQLFF. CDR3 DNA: TGTGCCTATGACCCCGTACGTGGGGATACGCGCCAGAAGCAGGCTTTGACAGCACAACTCTTCTTT.

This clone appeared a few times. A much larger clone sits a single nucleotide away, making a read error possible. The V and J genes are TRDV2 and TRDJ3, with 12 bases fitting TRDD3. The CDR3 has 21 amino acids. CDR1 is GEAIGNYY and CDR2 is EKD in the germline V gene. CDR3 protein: CACDTGGLLLGDTWDTRQVFF. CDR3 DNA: TGTGCCTGTGACACCGGGGGCCTCTTACTGGGGGATACCTGGGACACCCGACAGGTGTTTTTC.